These 28 T cell receptor beta chains came from one sample sequenced in a study of T-cell memory formation after mild COVID-19. TCRdb processed the 5' RACE reads anew with MiXCR; each CDR3 protein has one entry. This table holds a few hundred thousand distinct CDR3 sequences, roughly a fifth found once. The sequencing input was PBMCs or a T cell subset sorted from them (not recorded which). The receptors were sampled from a young man who had mild COVID-19 (a few samples of this study predate the infection). Cell type and time point are not known.

The chain has TRBV6-2 or TRBV6-3 and TRBJ2-7; TRBD2 matches 9 bases. V shed 11 bases, J shed 0 bases, and the junction held 8 bases outside the gene matches. Germline values: CDR1 MNHEY, CDR2 SVGEGT. The CDR3 contains 14 residues. The CDR3, as DNA: TGTGCCGGTAGCGGGGGCCTAAGCTCCTACGAGCAGTACTTC. This sequence encodes CAGSGGLSSYEQYF.

This clonotype was seen a handful of times. The chain links TRBV6-5 to TRBJ1-6; TRBD1 matches at 7 bases. The germline V gene encodes CDR1 MNHEY and CDR2 SVGAGI. The V gene end was trimmed by 6 bases and the J gene end by 4 bases; junction bases not matched to a gene: 3. The CDR3 consists of 14 residues. The CDR3 loop reads CASSQTGYNSPLHF. The CDR3 region has the DNA TGTGCCAGCAGCCAGACAGGGTATAATTCACCCCTCCACTTT.

The chain recombines TRBV6-5 with TRBJ1-2, with a weak D call TRBD1 (5 bases). The CDR3 is 13 amino acids. Germline lookup yields CDR1 MNHEY and CDR2 SVGAGI. Trimming pared 5 bases from V and 1 base from J, leaving 8 bases between. The CDR3 spells CASSPQVNYGYTF. The CDR3 DNA reads TGTGCCAGCAGTCCACAGGTTAACTATGGCTACACCTTC.

This chain joins TRBV6-5 and TRBJ1-4; D is ambiguous. Trimming shortened V by 8 bases and J by 0 bases, and 16 bases separated the two germline ends. This CDR3 has 16 residues. The V gene's germline CDR1 is MNHEY and CDR2 SVGAGI. CDR3 nucleotides: TGTGCCAGCCGACTTTGGGGAGATGCAACTAATGAAAAACTGTTTTTT. Translation gives CASRLWGDATNEKLFF.

This clonotype occurred a few times. The J gene is TRBJ1-6, the V gene TRBV7-9, with a possible D match to TRBD1 (6 bases). The CDR3 extends over 13 amino acids. V shed 4 bases and J shed 10 bases, with 11 bases lying between them. Germline CDR1 reads SEHNR; CDR2 reads FQNEAQ (reference sequence). CDR3: CASSWGLRSPLHF. CDR3 nucleotide sequence: TGTGCCAGCAGCTGGGGGCTTAGGTCACCCCTCCACTTT.

V gene TRBV7-9 combines with J gene TRBJ2-5; no definite D call. Trimming stripped 4 bases from V and 3 bases from J, with 9 bases between. There are 13 residues in the CDR3. Germline V CDR1 and CDR2: SEHNR, FQNEAQ (reference sequence). The CDR3, as DNA: TGTGCCAGCAGCTCAAGCATCAAAGAGACCCAGTACTTC. Encoded protein: CASSSSIKETQYF.

In its sample, this clonotype was seen a few times. J is TRBJ2-2 and V is TRBV4-1; D unclear. V dropped 0 bases and J dropped 4 bases, with 6 bases sitting between them. The germline V gene encodes CDR1 MGHRA and CDR2 YSYEKL. CDR3 length: 14 amino acids. The CDR3 DNA is TGCGCCAGCAGCCAAGATTGGTTCACCGGGGAGCTGTTTTTT. It yields the protein CASSQDWFTGELFF.

This chain links TRBV9 with TRBJ2-1, with D tentatively TRBD1 or TRBD2 (6 bases each). CDR3 length equals 14 residues. V lost 0 bases to trimming and J lost 9 bases, with 13 bases between them. The germline CDR1 and CDR2 sequences are SGDLS and YYNGEE. CDR3 nucleotide sequence: TGTGCCAGCAGCGTAGGAGGGGGAGGTGCTGAGCAGTTCTTC. As protein: CASSVGGGGAEQFF.

This clonotype was seen more than once but under ten times. This chain uses TRBV5-6 with TRBJ1-2; perhaps TRBD1 as D (5 bases). From germline, CDR1 is SGHDT and CDR2 YYEEEE. Trimming pared 4 bases from V and 7 bases from J, leaving 14 bases between. The CDR3 is 13 amino acids. The CDR3, as DNA: TGTGCCAGCAGCCCGAAAGGGACCTTTGGCTACACCTTC. Its protein product is CASSPKGTFGYTF.

This chain joins TRBV12-3 or TRBV12-4 and TRBJ2-7, with D perhaps TRBD2 (6 bases). CDR3 length equals 12 residues. V lost 3 bases to trimming and J lost 5 bases, with 8 bases between them. DNA for the CDR3: TGTGCCAGCAGTTTTAGGAGGGACGAGCAGTACGTC. Protein: CASSFRRDEQYV.

This clonotype has a count of ten or more. The V and J genes are TRBV25-1 and TRBJ2-1; perhaps TRBD1 as D (7 bases). Per the germline V gene, CDR1 is MGHDK and CDR2 is SYGVNS. This CDR3 is 14 amino acids long. V lost 3 bases to trimming and J lost 8 bases, with 14 bases between them. This CDR3 is CASSDQGGGDEQFF. The CDR3 DNA is TGTGCCAGCAGTGACCAAGGAGGGGGCGATGAGCAGTTCTTC.

The rearrangement joins TRBV29-1 to TRBJ1-1; 9 bases match TRBD1. V lost 7 bases and J lost 1; bases outside the gene matches: 7. In germline, CDR1 is SQVTM, CDR2 ANQGSEA. CDR3 size: 14 residues. The CDR3: CSAGRDRENTEAFF. In nucleotides, the CDR3 is TGCAGCGCCGGCCGGGACAGGGAGAACACTGAAGCTTTCTTT.

This clonotype was detected ten times or more. This chain links TRBV7-2 with TRBJ2-3; TRBD2 matches 10 bases. In germline, CDR1 is SGHTA, CDR2 FQGNSA. The junction had 5 bases not matched to a gene; V was cut back by 8 bases and J by 6 bases. The CDR3 is made up of 13 amino acids. CDR3 region: CASHSGGHDTQYF. The CDR3 DNA reads TGTGCCAGCCATAGCGGGGGGCACGATACGCAGTATTTT.

The chain links TRBV27 to TRBJ2-3; D perhaps matches TRBD1 (6 bases). This CDR3 comprises 16 residues. V shed 5 bases and J shed 2 bases, with 17 bases lying between them. Germline lookup yields CDR1 MNHEY and CDR2 SMNVEV (reference sequence). CDR3 coding DNA: TGTGCCAGCAGTCCCAACTCAGGGGTTCTCACAGATACGCAGTATTTT. Its translation: CASSPNSGVLTDTQYF.

This chain connects TRBV6-5 to TRBJ1-6, with TRBD1 matching 7 bases. The ends lost 6 bases at V and 10 bases at J; junction bases unmatched: 9. The germline gives CDR1 MNHEY, CDR2 SVGAGI. The CDR3 loop spans 14 amino acids. The CDR3 loop reads CASSQTGITSPLHF. CDR3 DNA sequence: TGTGCCAGCAGCCAGACAGGGATAACCTCACCCCTCCACTTT.

This rearrangement joins TRBV6-2 or TRBV6-3 to TRBJ1-4; no firm D call. V was clipped by 7 bases and J by 3 bases, with 9 bases between them. From germline, CDR1 is MNHEY and CDR2 SVGEGT. This CDR3 is built from 13 residues. DNA of the CDR3: TGTGCCAGCACTCGACACTCTAATGAAAAACTGTTTTTT. Amino acids: CASTRHSNEKLFF.

This clonotype was observed many times. The chain has TRBV5-1 and TRBJ2-7; 7 nucleotides match TRBD1. The length of the CDR3 is 14 residues. The V gene end was trimmed by 3 bases and the J gene end by 0 bases; junction bases not matched to a gene: 3. Germline CDR1 SGHRS, CDR2 YFSETQ. Here the CDR3 reads CASSSGQFSYEQYF. The CDR3 coding sequence is TGCGCCAGCAGCTCGGGACAGTTCTCCTACGAGCAGTACTTC.

The rearrangement links TRBV5-1 to TRBJ2-7; D remains unclear. The CDR3 is 15 amino acids. Germline-derived CDR1 and CDR2 are SGHRS and YFSETQ. The V end was cut by 0 bases, the J end by 8 bases, with 18 bases between. The CDR3 DNA is TGCGCCAGCAGCTTGGAAGACATCTCTCTTACCAAGCAGTACTTC. This translates into CASSLEDISLTKQYF. Full variable domain (rest looked up from reference TRBV5-1 and TRBJ2-7): KAGVTQTPRYLIKTRGQQVTLSCSPISGHRSVSWYQQTPGQGLQFLFEYFSETQRNKGNFPGRFSGRQFSNSRSEMNVSTLELGDSALYLCASSLEDISLTKQYFGPGTRLTVT.

This chain connects TRBV5-1 to TRBJ1-1; TRBD1 matches at 8 bases. Germline V gene sequence: CDR1 SGHRS, CDR2 YFSETQ. J was trimmed by 6 bases and V by 7 bases; bases with no gene match: 8. The CDR3 is 13 residues long. The CDR3 sequence is CASVRDRSSEAFF. CDR3 DNA sequence: TGCGCCAGCGTCCGGGACAGGAGCTCTGAAGCTTTCTTT.

The chain employs TRBV5-1 and TRBJ1-5, with 8 bases aligning to TRBD1. Unmatched junction bases numbered 12, after V lost 4 bases and J lost 0 bases. This CDR3 comprises 18 residues. Germline loops: CDR1 SGHRS, CDR2 YFSETQ. CDR3 region: CASSREARGQDSNQPQHF. In nucleotides, the CDR3 is TGCGCCAGCAGCCGGGAGGCCAGGGGGCAGGATAGCAATCAGCCCCAGCATTTT.

The gene calls are TRBV5-1 and TRBJ2-2; tentatively, D is TRBD1 (6 bases). V shed 2 bases and J shed 0 bases, with 11 bases lying between them. This CDR3 has 16 residues. Germline-derived CDR1 and CDR2 are SGHRS and YFSETQ. The CDR3, as DNA: TGCGCCAGCAGCTTTTATGGGGGCGCGAACACCGGGGAGCTGTTTTTT. This codes for CASSFYGGANTGELFF.

The V call is TRBV12-3 or TRBV12-4, the J call TRBJ1-1; D is undetermined. CDR3 length: 15 residues. Trimming took 3 bases from V and 2 from J, leaving 13 bases between them. The CDR3 here is CASSFVPGTNTEAFF. CDR3 in DNA: TGTGCCAGCAGTTTCGTTCCGGGAACCAACACTGAAGCTTTCTTT.

The chain has TRBV4-1 and TRBJ1-1; 8 bases align to TRBD1. CDR3 length: 17 residues. Germline CDR1 MGHRA, CDR2 YSYEKL. V was pared by 2 bases and J by 0 bases, with 8 bases of the junction left unmatched. CDR3 coding DNA: TGCGCCAGCAGCCAAAGCGACAGGGGAGCGATGAACACTGAAGCTTTCTTT. Encoded protein: CASSQSDRGAMNTEAFF.

The chain recombines TRBV6-5 with TRBJ2-1, with D hard to call. Trimming pared 2 bases from V and 6 bases from J, leaving 11 bases between. From germline, CDR1 is MNHEY and CDR2 SVGAGI. The CDR3 length is 14 residues. The CDR3 DNA is TGTGCCAGCAGTTACGAGGACGGTCTCAATGAGCAGTTCTTC. Its translation: CASSYEDGLNEQFF.

This clonotype was recorded a few times. The chain employs TRBV5-6 and TRBJ2-1, with D uncertain. Trimming removed 7 bases from V and 6 bases from J, with 8 bases in between. The germline V gene has CDR1 SGHDT and CDR2 YYEEEE. This CDR3 contains 11 residues. The CDR3 sequence is CASHSRNEQFF. CDR3 nucleotide sequence: TGTGCCAGCCACAGCCGCAATGAGCAGTTCTTC.

This clonotype was detected only a few times. This sequence joins TRBV4-1 and TRBJ2-1, with D maybe TRBD1 (6 bases). CDR3 size: 15 residues. Germline V gene data show CDR1 as MGHRA and CDR2 as YSYEKL. Trimming removed 5 bases from V and 2 bases from J, with 13 bases in between. In DNA form, the CDR3 reads TGCGCCAGCAGCATACGTGGGGGCACCTACAATGAGCAGTTCTTC. The encoded protein is CASSIRGGTYNEQFF.

The chain has TRBV6-6 and TRBJ1-6, with a weak D call TRBD1 (6 bases). V was pared by 5 bases and J by 10 bases, with 12 bases between. CDR1 and CDR2 (germline): MNHNY, SVGAGI (reference sequence). The CDR3 covers 13 residues. The CDR3 coding sequence is TGTGCCAGCAGTCCAACAGGGTTATCACCCCTCCACTTT. Translated, it gives CASSPTGLSPLHF.

V usage is TRBV10-3 and J usage is TRBJ1-2; D not certain. Trimming took off 3 bases at V and 5 bases at J, with 7 bases between the two ends. This CDR3 has 12 amino acids. Germline-derived CDR1 and CDR2 are ENHRY and SYGVKD. The CDR3 nucleotides read TGTGCCATCAGTGACACGTTTTATGGCTACACCTTC. Translated: CAISDTFYGYTF.